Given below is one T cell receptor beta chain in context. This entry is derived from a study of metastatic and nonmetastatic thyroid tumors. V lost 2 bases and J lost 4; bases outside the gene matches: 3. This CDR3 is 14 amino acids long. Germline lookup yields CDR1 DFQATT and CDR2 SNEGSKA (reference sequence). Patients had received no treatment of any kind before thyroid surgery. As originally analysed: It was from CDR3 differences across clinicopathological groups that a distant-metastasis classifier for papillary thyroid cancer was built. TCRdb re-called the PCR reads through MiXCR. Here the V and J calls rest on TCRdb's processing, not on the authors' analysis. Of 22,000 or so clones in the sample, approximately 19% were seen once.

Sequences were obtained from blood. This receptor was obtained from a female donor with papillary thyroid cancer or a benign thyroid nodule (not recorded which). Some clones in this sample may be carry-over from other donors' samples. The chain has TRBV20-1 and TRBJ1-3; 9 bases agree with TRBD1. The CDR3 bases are TGCAGTGCTAGACTTGGACAGGGGGGAAACACCATATATTTT. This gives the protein CSARLGQGGNTIYF.